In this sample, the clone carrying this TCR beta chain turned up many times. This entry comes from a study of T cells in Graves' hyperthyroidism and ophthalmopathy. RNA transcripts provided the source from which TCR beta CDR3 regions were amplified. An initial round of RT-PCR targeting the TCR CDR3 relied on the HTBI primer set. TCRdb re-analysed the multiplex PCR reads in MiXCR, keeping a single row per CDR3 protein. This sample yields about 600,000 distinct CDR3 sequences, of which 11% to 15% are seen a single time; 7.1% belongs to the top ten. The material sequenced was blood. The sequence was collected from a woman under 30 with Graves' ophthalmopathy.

CDR3 coding DNA: TGTGCCAGCAGTTTAACTGGGTTGAGGGCTATCAAAAACATTCAGTACTTC. Encoded protein: CASSLTGLRAIKNIQYF. The genes are TRBV28 and TRBJ2-4; possible D gene TRBD2, 5 bases. Germline loops: CDR1 MDHEN, CDR2 SYDVKM. Trimming stripped 2 bases from V and 3 bases from J, with 17 bases between. CDR3 length: 17 residues.